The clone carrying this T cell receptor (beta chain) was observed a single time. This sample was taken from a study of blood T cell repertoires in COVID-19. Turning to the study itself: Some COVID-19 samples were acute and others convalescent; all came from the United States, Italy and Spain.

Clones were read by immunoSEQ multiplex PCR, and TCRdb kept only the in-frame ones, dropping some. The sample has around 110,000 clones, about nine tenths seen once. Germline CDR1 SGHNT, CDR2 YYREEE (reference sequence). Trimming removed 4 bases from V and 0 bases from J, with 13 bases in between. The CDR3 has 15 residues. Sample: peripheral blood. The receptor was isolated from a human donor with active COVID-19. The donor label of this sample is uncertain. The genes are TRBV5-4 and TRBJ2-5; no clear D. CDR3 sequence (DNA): TGTGCCAGCAGCCACAGCCTTAGGTACCAAGAGACCCAGTACTTC. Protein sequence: CASSHSLRYQETQYF.